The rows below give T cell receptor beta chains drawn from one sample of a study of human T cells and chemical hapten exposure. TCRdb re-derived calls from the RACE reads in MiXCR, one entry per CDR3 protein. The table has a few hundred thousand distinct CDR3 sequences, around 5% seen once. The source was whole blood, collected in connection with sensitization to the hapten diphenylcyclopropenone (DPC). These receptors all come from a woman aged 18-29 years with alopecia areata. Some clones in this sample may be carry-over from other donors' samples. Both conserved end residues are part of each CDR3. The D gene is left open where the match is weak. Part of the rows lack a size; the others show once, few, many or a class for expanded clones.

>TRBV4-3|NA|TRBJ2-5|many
TGCGCCAGCAGCCAAGATCACAGAGGAGAGACCCAGTACTTC
CASSQDHRGETQYF
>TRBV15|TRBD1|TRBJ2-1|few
TGTGCCACCAGCAGAGGGGACAGGGCAGACAATGAGCAGTTCTTC
CATSRGDRADNEQFF
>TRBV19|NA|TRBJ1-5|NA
TGTGCCAGTAGCATACACAGGTACGGCAATCAGCCCCAGCATTTT
CASSIHRYGNQPQHF
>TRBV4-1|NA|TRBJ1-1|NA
TGCGCCAGCAGCCAACCCCTGGGCAGGGACACTGAAGCTTTCTTT
CASSQPLGRDTEAFF
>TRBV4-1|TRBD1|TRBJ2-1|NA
TGCGCCAGCAGCCAAGGAACCGGGACAGGGGATTACAATGAGCAGTTCTTC
CASSQGTGTGDYNEQFF
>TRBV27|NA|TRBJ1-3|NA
TGTGCCAGCAGCCCATTAGGGGGAGGAAACACCATATATTTT
CASSPLGGGNTIYF
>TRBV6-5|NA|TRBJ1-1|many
TGTGCCAGCAGTCCCGTAGGCAAACCGAACACTGAAGCTTTCTTT
CASSPVGKPNTEAFF
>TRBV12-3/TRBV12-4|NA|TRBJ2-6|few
TGTGCCAGCAGTCTGGGGATTCCCTCTGGGGCCAACGTCCTGACTTTC
CASSLGIPSGANVLTF
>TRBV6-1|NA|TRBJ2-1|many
TGTGCCAGCAGTGAAGTGCGGGGCCCGGATGAGCAGTTCTTC
CASSEVRGPDEQFF
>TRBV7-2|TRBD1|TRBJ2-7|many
TGTGCCAGCAGCCATGGACAGGGGGCCCGTTACGAGCAGTACTTC
CASSHGQGARYEQYF
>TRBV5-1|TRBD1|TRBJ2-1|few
TGCGCCAGCAGCTTGGATCAGGGGGCGGCCATAAGGGATGAGCAGTTCTTC
CASSLDQGAAIRDEQFF
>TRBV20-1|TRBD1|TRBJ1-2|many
TGCAGTGCCAACCCGGGACAGGGGAATCGTAACTATGGCTACACCTTC
CSANPGQGNRNYGYTF
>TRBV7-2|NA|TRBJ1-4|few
TGTGCCAGCAGCTTAGAGCTGGGACGGTCTACAAAACTGTTTTTT
CASSLELGRSTKLFF
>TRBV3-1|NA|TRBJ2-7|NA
TGTGCCAGCAGCCAAGAAGATCTCGTAGGGGCGGGGTTTTACGAGCAGTACTTC
CASSQEDLVGAGFYEQYF
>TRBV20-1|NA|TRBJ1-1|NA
TGCAGTGCCCCGGACATATTCGCTGAAGCTTTCTTT
CSAPDIFAEAFF
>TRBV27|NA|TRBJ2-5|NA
TGTGCCAGCAGACCTAGGGGGCAAGAGACCCAGTACTTC
CASRPRGQETQYF
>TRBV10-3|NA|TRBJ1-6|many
TGTGCCATCAGTGATCCCCGGACAGTTAATTCACCCCTCCACTTT
CAISDPRTVNSPLHF
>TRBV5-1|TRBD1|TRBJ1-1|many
TGCGCCAGCAGCTCCAGGACAGGGTATCACACTGAAGCTTTCTTT
CASSSRTGYHTEAFF
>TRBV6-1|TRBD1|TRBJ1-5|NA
TGTGCCAGCAGAAGGCGGGTGGCAGGGGGCGGTGGACAGCCCCAGCATTTT
CASRRRVAGGGGQPQHF
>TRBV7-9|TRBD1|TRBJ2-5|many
TGTGCCAGCAGCTCGGGGACAGGGCTTGGGGAGACCCAGTACTTC
CASSSGTGLGETQYF
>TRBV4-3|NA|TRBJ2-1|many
TGCGCCAGCAGCCAAGCCCCCAGTGACAGATTCTCTTACAATGAGCAGTTCTTC
CASSQAPSDRFSYNEQFF
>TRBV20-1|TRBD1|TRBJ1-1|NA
TGCAGTGCTACTCGACAGGGTCGCACTGAAGCTTTCTTT
CSATRQGRTEAFF
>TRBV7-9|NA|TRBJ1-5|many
TGTGCCAGCAGCTTAGTCCCTCCTTTTGCGAGCAATCAGCCCCAGCATTTT
CASSLVPPFASNQPQHF
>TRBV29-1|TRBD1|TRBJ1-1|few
TGCAGCGTTGAAGAACATGGGACAGCGAACACTGAAGCTTTCTTT
CSVEEHGTANTEAFF
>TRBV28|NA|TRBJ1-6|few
TGTGCCAGCGGAATAACGCAGAATTCACCCCTCCACTTT
CASGITQNSPLHF
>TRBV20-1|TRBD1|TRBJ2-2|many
TGCAGTGCGGATTACAGGGGGCTCGGGGAGCTGTTTTTT
CSADYRGLGELFF
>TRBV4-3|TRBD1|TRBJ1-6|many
TGCGCCAGCAGCCCTCCACAGGGGGCTGTGCGGTCACCCCTCCACTTT
CASSPPQGAVRSPLHF
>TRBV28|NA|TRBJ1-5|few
TGTGCCAGCACCCGAGGGGGAGGTTATCAGCCCCAGCATTTT
CASTRGGGYQPQHF
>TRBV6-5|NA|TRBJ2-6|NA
TGTGCCAGCAGTTACGGACCTGGGGCCAACGTCCTGACTTTC
CASSYGPGANVLTF
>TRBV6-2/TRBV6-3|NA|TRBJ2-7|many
TGTGCCAGCAGCTACAATCGAATGTCCCCCTTCACAGGGACCGGCTACGAGCAGTACTTC
CASSYNRMSPFTGTGYEQYF
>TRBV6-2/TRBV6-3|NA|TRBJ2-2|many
TGTGCCAGCAGTTACTCAGAGAACACCGGGGAGCTGTTTTTT
CASSYSENTGELFF
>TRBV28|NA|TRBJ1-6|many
TGTGCCAGCAGTCCCGGGACATCGGTTTCACCCCTCCACTTT
CASSPGTSVSPLHF
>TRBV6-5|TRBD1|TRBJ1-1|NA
TGTGCCAGCAGTTATTCCGACAGGGAGAACACTGAAGCTTTCTTT
CASSYSDRENTEAFF
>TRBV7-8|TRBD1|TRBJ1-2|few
TGTGCCAGCAGCTTAAATCAGGGGGACTATGGCTACACCTTC
CASSLNQGDYGYTF
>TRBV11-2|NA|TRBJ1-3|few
TGTGCCAGCAGCTTAGTTTTTGACTTATCTTCTGGAAACACCATATATTTT
CASSLVFDLSSGNTIYF
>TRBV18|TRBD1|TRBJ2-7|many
TGTGCCAGCTCACCAGGGACAGACTACGAGCAGTACTTC
CASSPGTDYEQYF
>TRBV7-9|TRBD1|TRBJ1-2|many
TGTGCCAGCAGCACCTCCGGACAGGGCCTATATGGCTACACCTTC
CASSTSGQGLYGYTF
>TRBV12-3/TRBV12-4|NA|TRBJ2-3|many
TGTGCCAGCAGTTTCAGGGCTACGCAGTATTTT
CASSFRATQYF
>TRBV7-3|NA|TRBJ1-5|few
TGTGCCAGCAGTCGGGGAGAAGGTCAGCCCCAGCATTTT
CASSRGEGQPQHF
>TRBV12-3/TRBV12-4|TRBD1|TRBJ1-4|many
TGTGCCAGCAGCGAGGGACAGGGTCGTGAAAAACTGTTTTTT
CASSEGQGREKLFF
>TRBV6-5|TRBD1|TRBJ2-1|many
TGTGCCAGCGGCCGGGACAGGGGGACAGAGCAGTTCTTC
CASGRDRGTEQFF
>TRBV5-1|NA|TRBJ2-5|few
TGCGCCAGCAGCTTGGAAGTTAGACAAGAGACCCAGTACTTC
CASSLEVRQETQYF
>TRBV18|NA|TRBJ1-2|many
TGTGCCAGCTCACCCAACGATAGCTATGGCTACACCTTC
CASSPNDSYGYTF
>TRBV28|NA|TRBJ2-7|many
TGTGCCAGCAGTCCGAAGTACGAGCAGTACTTC
CASSPKYEQYF
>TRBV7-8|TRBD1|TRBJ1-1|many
TGTGCCAGCAGCTGGGACAGGGCGACTGAAGCTTTCTTT
CASSWDRATEAFF
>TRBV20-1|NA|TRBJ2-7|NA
TGCAGTGCTAGGACCTTTTACCTCTACGAGCAGTACTTC
CSARTFYLYEQYF
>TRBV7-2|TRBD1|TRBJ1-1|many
TGTGCCAGCAGCTTCCGGGACAGGGAGAACACTGAAGCTTTCTTT
CASSFRDRENTEAFF
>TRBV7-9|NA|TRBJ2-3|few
TGTGCCAGCAGCTTTTTTGGGGCTAGCACAGATACGCAGTATTTT
CASSFFGASTDTQYF
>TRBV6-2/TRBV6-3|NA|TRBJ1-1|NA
TGTGCCAGCAGACACAACTCGTTCCTTCGGCTGAACACTGAAGCTTTCTTT
CASRHNSFLRLNTEAFF
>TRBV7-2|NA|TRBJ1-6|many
TGTGCCAGCAGATACATCCACGCGGTAGAATCACCCCTCCACTTT
CASRYIHAVESPLHF
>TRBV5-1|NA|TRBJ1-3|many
TGCGCCAGCAGACCACAGATCTCTGGAAACACCATATATTTT
CASRPQISGNTIYF
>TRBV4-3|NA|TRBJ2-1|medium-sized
TGCGCCAGCAGCCAAGATCAAGGGAGCTCCTACAATGAGCAGTTCTTC
CASSQDQGSSYNEQFF
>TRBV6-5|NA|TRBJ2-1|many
TGTGCCAGCAGTTACTCTTGGGGGTCCTACAATGAGCAGTTCTTC
CASSYSWGSYNEQFF